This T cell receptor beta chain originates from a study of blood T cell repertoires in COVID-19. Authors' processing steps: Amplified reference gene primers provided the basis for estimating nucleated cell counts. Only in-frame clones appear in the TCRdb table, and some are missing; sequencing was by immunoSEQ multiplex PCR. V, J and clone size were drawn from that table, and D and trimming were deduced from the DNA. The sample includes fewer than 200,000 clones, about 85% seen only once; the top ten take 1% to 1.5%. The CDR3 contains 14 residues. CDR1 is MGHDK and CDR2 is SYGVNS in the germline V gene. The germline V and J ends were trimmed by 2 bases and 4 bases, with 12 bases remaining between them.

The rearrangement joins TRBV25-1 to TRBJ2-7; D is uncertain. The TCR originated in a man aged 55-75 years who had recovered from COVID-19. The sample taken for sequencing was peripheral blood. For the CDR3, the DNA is TGTGCCAGCAGTGAAGTTGGTGGCCTTTACGAGCAGTACTTC. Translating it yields CASSEVGGLYEQYF.